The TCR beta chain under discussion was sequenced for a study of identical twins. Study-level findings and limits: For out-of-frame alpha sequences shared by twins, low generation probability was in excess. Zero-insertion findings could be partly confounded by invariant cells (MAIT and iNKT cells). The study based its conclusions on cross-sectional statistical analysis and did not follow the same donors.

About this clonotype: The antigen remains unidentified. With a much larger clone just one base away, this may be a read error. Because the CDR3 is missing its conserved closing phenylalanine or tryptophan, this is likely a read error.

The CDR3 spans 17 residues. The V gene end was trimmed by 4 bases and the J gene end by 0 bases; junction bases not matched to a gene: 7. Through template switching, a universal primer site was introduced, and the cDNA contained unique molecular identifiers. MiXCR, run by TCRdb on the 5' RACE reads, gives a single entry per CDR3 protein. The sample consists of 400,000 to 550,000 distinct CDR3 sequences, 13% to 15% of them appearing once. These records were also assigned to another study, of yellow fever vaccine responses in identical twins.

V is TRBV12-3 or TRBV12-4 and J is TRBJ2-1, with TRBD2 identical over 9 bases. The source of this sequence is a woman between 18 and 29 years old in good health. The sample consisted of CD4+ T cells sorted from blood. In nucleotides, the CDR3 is TGTGCCAGCAGTTATAGCGGGGGTCCTCTCTCCTACAATGAGCAGTTCTTA. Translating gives CASSYSGGPLSYNEQFL.